This TCR beta chain was retrieved from a study of T cell responses to AZD1222 COVID-19 vaccine. This clone has just one count. Its antigen is still unknown. Study-wide findings and caveats: Most donors were white British and more were female, and clonal diversity was possibly underestimated. Scientists sampled the repertoires only once the peak T cell response had passed.

Germline-derived CDR1 and CDR2 are SGHTA and FQGNSA. CDR3 length: 15 residues. The germline V and J ends were trimmed by 1 base and 1 base, with 8 bases remaining between them. Sequencing used immunoSEQ multiplex PCR; TCRdb keeps in-frame clones, though not all of them. The sample comprises 240,000 or so clones, just over 90% of which are singletons, and 0.55% rests with the top ten. The chain has TRBV7-2 and TRBJ1-5; the D gene is possibly TRBD1 (6 bases). Sequenced here: peripheral blood, sampled on day 0 of AZD1222 vaccination. The receptor was derived from an adult in good health. CDR3 DNA: TGTGCCAGCAGCTTAGTGGGGACAAGCAATCAGCCCCAGCATTTT. Translating it yields CASSLVGTSNQPQHF.